The TCR beta chain under discussion was sequenced for a study of T-cell memory formation after mild COVID-19. Whole-study results and caveats: Pre-infection memory carried some responding clones, suggesting that cross-reactive memory joined.

TCR alpha and TCR beta cDNA libraries with sample barcodes and UMIs came from 5'RACE using constant-segment primers. TCRdb re-analysed the 5' RACE reads in MiXCR, keeping a single row per CDR3 protein. This table holds roughly 310,000 distinct CDR3 sequences, more than 15% found once. Notes on this clonotype: As yet, its antigen is unknown.

This CDR3 spans 15 amino acids. Germline V CDR1 and CDR2: LNHDA, SQIVND (reference sequence). The V and J ends lost 6 bases and 3 bases, in that order; junction bases with no gene match: 4. V gene TRBV19 combines with J gene TRBJ2-2, with 10 bases aligning to TRBD2. Input material: PBMCs or a T cell subset sorted from them (not recorded which). The sequence was obtained from a man younger than 35 who had mild COVID-19 (a few samples of this study predate the infection). Cell type and time point are not known. The CDR3 reads CASSPTSGYTGELFF. CDR3 in DNA: TGTGCCAGTAGCCCGACTAGCGGGTACACCGGGGAGCTGTTTTTT.